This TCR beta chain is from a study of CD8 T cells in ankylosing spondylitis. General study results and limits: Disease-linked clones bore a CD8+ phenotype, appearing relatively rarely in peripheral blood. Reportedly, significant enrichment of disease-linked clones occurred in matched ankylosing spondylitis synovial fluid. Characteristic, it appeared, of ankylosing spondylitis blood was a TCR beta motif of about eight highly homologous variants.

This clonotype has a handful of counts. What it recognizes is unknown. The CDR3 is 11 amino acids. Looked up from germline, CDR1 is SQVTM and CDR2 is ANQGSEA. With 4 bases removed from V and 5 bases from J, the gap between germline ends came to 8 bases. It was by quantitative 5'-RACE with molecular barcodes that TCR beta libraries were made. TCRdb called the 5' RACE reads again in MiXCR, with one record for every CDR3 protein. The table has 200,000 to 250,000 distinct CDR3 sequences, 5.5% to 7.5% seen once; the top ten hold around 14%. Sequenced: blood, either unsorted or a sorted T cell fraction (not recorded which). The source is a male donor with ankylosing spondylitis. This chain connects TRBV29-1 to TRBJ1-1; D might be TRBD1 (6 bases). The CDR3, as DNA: TGCAGCGTTGTCAGGGGTACTGAAGCTTTCTTT. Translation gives CSVVRGTEAFF.